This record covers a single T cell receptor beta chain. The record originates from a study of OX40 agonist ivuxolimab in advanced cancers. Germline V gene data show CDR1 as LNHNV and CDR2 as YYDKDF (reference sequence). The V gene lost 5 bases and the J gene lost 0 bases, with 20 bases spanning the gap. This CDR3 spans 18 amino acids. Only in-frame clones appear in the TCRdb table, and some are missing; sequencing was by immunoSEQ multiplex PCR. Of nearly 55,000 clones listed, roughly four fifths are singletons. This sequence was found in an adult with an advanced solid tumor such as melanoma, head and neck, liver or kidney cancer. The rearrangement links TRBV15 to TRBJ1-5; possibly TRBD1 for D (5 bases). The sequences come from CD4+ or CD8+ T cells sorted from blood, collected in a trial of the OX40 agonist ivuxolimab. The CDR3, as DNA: TGTGCCACCAGCCCGGGGCGGACATCAATTAATAGCAATCAGCCCCAGCATTTT. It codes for CATSPGRTSINSNQPQHF.